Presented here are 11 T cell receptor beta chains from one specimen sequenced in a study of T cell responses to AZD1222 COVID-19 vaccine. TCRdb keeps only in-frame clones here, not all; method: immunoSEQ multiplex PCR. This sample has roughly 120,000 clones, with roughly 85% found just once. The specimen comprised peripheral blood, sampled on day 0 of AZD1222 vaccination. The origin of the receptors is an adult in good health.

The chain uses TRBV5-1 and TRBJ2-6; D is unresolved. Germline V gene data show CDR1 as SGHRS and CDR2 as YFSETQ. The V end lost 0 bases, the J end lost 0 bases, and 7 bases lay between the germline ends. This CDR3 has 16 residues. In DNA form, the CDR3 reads TGCGCCAGCAGCTTGGCCCCCACCTCTGGGGCCAACGTCCTGACTTTC. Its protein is CASSLAPTSGANVLTF.

This CDR3 is CASSTGTGLNEKLFF. CDR3 DNA sequence: TGCGCCAGCAGCACAGGGACAGGGTTGAATGAAAAACTGTTTTTT. The chain employs TRBV5-1 and TRBJ1-4; the match to TRBD1 covers 9 bases. V lost 4 bases to trimming and J lost 5 bases; unmatched junction nucleotides: 6. This CDR3 comprises 15 residues. Germline CDR1 reads SGHRS; CDR2 reads YFSETQ.

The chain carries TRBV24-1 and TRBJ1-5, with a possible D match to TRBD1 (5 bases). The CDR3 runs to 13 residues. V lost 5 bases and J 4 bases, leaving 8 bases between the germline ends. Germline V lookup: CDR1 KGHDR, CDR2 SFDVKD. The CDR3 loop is CATSVTENQPQHF. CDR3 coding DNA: TGTGCCACCAGTGTGACAGAGAATCAGCCCCAGCATTTT.

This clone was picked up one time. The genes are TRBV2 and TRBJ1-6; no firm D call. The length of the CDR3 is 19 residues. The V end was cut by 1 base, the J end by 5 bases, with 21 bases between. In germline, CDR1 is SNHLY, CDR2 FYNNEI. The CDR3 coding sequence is TGTGCCAGCAGTGAAGGAGGGTCTCGGCGACCCACTGATAATTCACCCCTCCACTTT. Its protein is CASSEGGSRRPTDNSPLHF.

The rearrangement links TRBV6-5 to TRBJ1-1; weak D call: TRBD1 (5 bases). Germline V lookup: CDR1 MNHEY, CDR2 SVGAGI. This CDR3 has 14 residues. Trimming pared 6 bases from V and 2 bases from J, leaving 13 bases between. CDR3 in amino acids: CASSPMTVNTEAFF. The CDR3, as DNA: TGTGCCAGCAGCCCAATGACAGTAAACACTGAAGCTTTCTTT.

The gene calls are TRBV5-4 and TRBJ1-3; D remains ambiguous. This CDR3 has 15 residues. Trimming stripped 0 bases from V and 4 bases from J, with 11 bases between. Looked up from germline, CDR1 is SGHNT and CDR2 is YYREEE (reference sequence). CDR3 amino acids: CASSLGRAQGNTIYF. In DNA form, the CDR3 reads TGTGCCAGCAGCTTGGGGAGGGCGCAAGGAAACACCATATATTTT.

In DNA, the CDR3 is TGTGCCACCAGCAGAACAGGGTCAGCTAACTATGGCTACACCTTC. This gives the protein CATSRTGSANYGYTF. The chain employs TRBV15 and TRBJ1-2; D is perhaps TRBD1 (6 bases). Trimming took 2 bases from V and 0 from J, leaving 10 bases between them. CDR1 LNHNV and CDR2 YYDKDF come from the germline V gene (reference sequence). The CDR3 is 15 residues long. The full variable domain, completed using reference TRBV15 and TRBJ1-2, is DAMVIQNPRYQVTQFGKPVTLSCSQTLNHNVMYWYQQKSSQAPKLLFHYYDKDFNNEADTPDNFQSRRPNTSFCFLDIRSPGLGDTAMYLCATSRTGSANYGYTFGSGTRLTVV.

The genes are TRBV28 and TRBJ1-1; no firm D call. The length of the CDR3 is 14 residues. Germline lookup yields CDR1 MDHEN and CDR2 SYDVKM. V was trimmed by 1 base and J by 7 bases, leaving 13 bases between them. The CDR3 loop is CASSLSGVGGEAFF. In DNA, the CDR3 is TGTGCCAGCAGTTTATCCGGGGTTGGCGGTGAAGCTTTCTTT. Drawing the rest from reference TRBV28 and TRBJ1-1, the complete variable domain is DVKVTQSSRYLVKRTGEKVFLECVQDMDHENMFWYRQDPGLGLRLIYFSYDVKMKEKGDIPEGYSVSREKKERFSLILESASTNQTSMYLCASSLSGVGGEAFFGQGTRLTVV.

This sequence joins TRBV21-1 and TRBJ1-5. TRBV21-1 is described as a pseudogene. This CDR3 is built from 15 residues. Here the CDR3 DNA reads TGTGCCAGCAGCAAAGTTGGGAGTAGCAATCAGCCCCAGCATTTT. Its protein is CASSKVGSSNQPQHF.

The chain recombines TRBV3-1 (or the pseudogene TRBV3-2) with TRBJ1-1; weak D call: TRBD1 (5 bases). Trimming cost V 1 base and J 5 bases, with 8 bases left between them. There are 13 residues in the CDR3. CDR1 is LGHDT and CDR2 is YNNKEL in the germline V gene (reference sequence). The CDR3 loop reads CASSQVGETEAFF. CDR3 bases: TGTGCCAGCAGCCAAGTGGGGGAAACTGAAGCTTTCTTT.

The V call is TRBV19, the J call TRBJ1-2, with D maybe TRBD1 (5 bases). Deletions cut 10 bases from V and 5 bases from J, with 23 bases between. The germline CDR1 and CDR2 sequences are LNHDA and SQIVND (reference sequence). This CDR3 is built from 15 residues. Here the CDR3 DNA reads TGTGCCACTGGGATGGGAACAGGAGGAACATATGGCTACACCTTC. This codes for CATGMGTGGTYGYTF.